The 29 T cell receptor beta chains listed next were all sequenced from one sample in a study of identifying expanded T cells in peripheral blood. TCRdb's table, derived via immunoSEQ multiplex PCR, lists solely in-frame clones and lacks some. The repertoire consists of tens of thousands of clones, with about 80% occurring once and the leading ten covering roughly 19%. Sequenced material: blood. Every receptor here comes from a person aged 18-69 years in good health.

This chain connects TRBV18 to TRBJ2-1; TRBD1 is a possible D gene (6 bases). Trimming stripped 6 bases from V and 9 bases from J, with 15 bases between. Germline V CDR1 and CDR2: KGHSH, LQKENI. The CDR3 length is 13 residues. The CDR3 protein is CASSLKQGIEQFF. CDR3 DNA sequence: TGTGCCAGCTCTCTCAAGCAGGGGATTGAGCAGTTCTTC.

The CDR3 protein is CASSQGQGLSEKLFF. CDR3 bases: TGTGCCAGCAGCCAGGGACAGGGTCTCTCTGAAAAACTGTTTTTT. The chain joins TRBV4-2 to TRBJ1-4; TRBD1 aligns across 9 bases. In germline, CDR1 is LGHNA, CDR2 YNFKEQ. The trim removed 3 bases at V and 7 bases at J, leaving 6 bases unmatched. The CDR3 has 15 residues.

V gene TRBV2 combines with J gene TRBJ1-4, with unresolved D. CDR3 length: 14 residues. Per germline, CDR1 SNHLY and CDR2 FYNNEI. With 6 bases removed from V and 10 bases from J, the gap between germline ends came to 18 bases. The CDR3 here is CASSGERQSGKLFF. In DNA, the CDR3 is TGTGCCAGCAGCGGGGAGAGACAATCAGGAAAACTGTTTTTT.

The chain couples TRBV11-2 to TRBJ2-3; D may be TRBD2 (5 bases). CDR1 SGHAT and CDR2 FQNNGV come from the germline V gene. The V end was cut by 8 bases, the J end by 2 bases, with 11 bases between. The CDR3 sequence is 13 residues long. In nucleotides, the CDR3 is TGTGCCAGCGGTTTAGCGTACACAGATACGCAGTATTTT. Amino acid sequence: CASGLAYTDTQYF. Drawing the rest from reference TRBV11-2 and TRBJ2-3, the complete variable domain is EAGVAQSPRYKIIEKRQSVAFWCNPISGHATLYWYQQILGQGPKLLIQFQNNGVVDDSQLPKDRFSAERLKGVDSTLKIQPAKLEDSAVYLCASGLAYTDTQYFGPGTRLTVL.

This chain uses TRBV6-1 with TRBJ1-1; perhaps TRBD1 as D (6 bases). Per the germline V gene, CDR1 is MNHNS and CDR2 is SASEGT. The CDR3 extends over 14 amino acids. The V gene lost 3 bases and the J gene lost 7 bases, with 15 bases spanning the gap. The CDR3 DNA follows: TGTGCCAGCAGTGAGGGCAGGGGATCGGTTGAAGCTTTCTTT. Translating gives CASSEGRGSVEAFF.

This clone has a handful of counts. The chain links TRBV19 to TRBJ1-5; D gene ambiguous. CDR3 length equals 12 residues. The V gene lost 6 bases and the J gene lost 4 bases, with 7 bases spanning the gap. Germline assignment: CDR1 LNHDA and CDR2 SQIVND (reference sequence). The CDR3 spells CASSLLNQPQHF. Here the CDR3 DNA reads TGTGCCAGTAGCCTCCTTAATCAGCCCCAGCATTTT.

The chain recombines TRBV5-4 with TRBJ1-2; TRBD1 matches at 7 bases. Per the germline V gene, CDR1 is SGHNT and CDR2 is YYREEE (reference sequence). The CDR3 is 14 residues long. V dropped 0 bases and J dropped 5; count of bases not matched to a gene: 4. CDR3 sequence: CASSLGPTGYGYTF. CDR3 nucleotides: TGTGCCAGCAGCTTGGGCCCGACAGGGTATGGCTACACCTTC.

The CDR3 here is CAWSTGPYEQYF. The CDR3 DNA reads as TGTGCCTGGAGTACCGGCCCCTACGAGCAGTACTTC. The chain joins TRBV30 to TRBJ2-7; no clear D. V lost 2 bases and J 2 bases, leaving 7 bases between the germline ends. The CDR3 covers 12 residues. Germline CDR1 and CDR2: GTSNPN and SVGIG (reference sequence).

J is TRBJ1-4 and V is TRBV11-3; 7 nucleotides match TRBD1. The CDR3 loop spans 14 amino acids. Germline-derived CDR1 and CDR2 are SGHNT and YENEEA. The ends lost 5 bases at V and 10 bases at J; junction bases unmatched: 10. The DNA for the CDR3 is TGTGCCAGCAGCCCGCGCCAGGGGGTAGGAAAACTGTTTTTT. Residues: CASSPRQGVGKLFF.

The V gene is TRBV19, the J gene TRBJ1-2; D possibly corresponds to TRBD1 (5 bases). The germline V gene has CDR1 LNHDA and CDR2 SQIVND (reference sequence). Trimming stripped 7 bases from V and 4 bases from J, with 16 bases between. The CDR3 is 14 residues long. Here the CDR3 reads CASNQQGRPYGYTF. CDR3 DNA sequence: TGTGCCAGTAATCAGCAGGGTCGGCCCTATGGCTACACCTTC.

The V gene is TRBV7-6, the J gene TRBJ2-1; D ambiguous. Trimming took off 5 bases at V and 0 bases at J, with 14 bases between the two ends. Germline CDR1 and CDR2: SGHVS and FNYEAQ. The CDR3 has 16 amino acids. This CDR3 is CASSRSQPSSYNEQFF. The CDR3 bases are TGTGCCAGCAGCCGGAGCCAGCCGAGCTCCTACAATGAGCAGTTCTTC.

The V call is TRBV7-8, the J call TRBJ2-7; D is unclear. The CDR3 totals 13 residues. CDR1 is SGHVS, CDR2 FQNEAQ, per germline. The V gene lost 5 bases and the J gene lost 6 bases, with 14 bases spanning the gap. CDR3 in amino acids: CASSRTLTAEQYF. CDR3 DNA: TGTGCCAGCAGCCGAACGCTGACCGCCGAGCAGTACTTC.

V usage is TRBV19 and J usage is TRBJ2-2; perhaps TRBD2 as D (5 bases). This CDR3 has 14 amino acids. Germline V gene lookup returns CDR1 LNHDA and CDR2 SQIVND (reference sequence). V gave up 5 bases and J gave up 1 base, with 8 bases separating them. CDR3 DNA sequence: TGTGCCAGTAGTTTTCGGGAGAACACCGGGGAGCTGTTTTTT. Translated, it gives CASSFRENTGELFF. The full variable domain, in which reference TRBV19 and TRBJ2-2 provide the parts outside the CDR3, is DGGITQSPKYLFRKEGQNVTLSCEQNLNHDAMYWYRQDPGQGLRLIYYSQIVNDFQKGDIAEGYSVSREKKESFPLTVTSAQKNPTAFYLCASSFRENTGELFFGEGSRLTVL.

The chain has TRBV27 and TRBJ2-6, with D unclear. Trimming removed 0 bases from V and 0 bases from J, with 12 bases in between. Germline lookup yields CDR1 MNHEY and CDR2 SMNVEV (reference sequence). This CDR3 region has 18 residues. The CDR3 sequence is CASSLSGRSYSGANVLTF. CDR3 nucleotide sequence: TGTGCCAGCAGTTTATCTGGCAGGTCCTACTCTGGGGCCAACGTCCTGACTTTC. Looking up the rest from reference TRBV27 and TRBJ2-6 gives the full variable domain: EAQVTQNPRYLITVTGKKLTVTCSQNMNHEYMSWYRQDPGLGLRQIYYSMNVEVTDKGDVPEGYKVSRKEKRNFPLILESPSPNQTSLYFCASSLSGRSYSGANVLTFGAGSRLTVL.

DNA for the CDR3: TGTGCCAGCAGCCCGGCCCCTAATCAGCCCCAGCATTTT. Translated, it gives CASSPAPNQPQHF. The V call is TRBV7-2, the J call TRBJ1-5; unclear D gene. The CDR3 loop spans 13 amino acids. The ends were cut back, 5 bases at V and 4 bases at J, with 9 bases in the middle. Germline V gives CDR1 SGHTA, CDR2 FQGNSA.

This chain joins TRBV5-1 and TRBJ1-1; D not resolved. The CDR3 has 12 residues. Per the germline V gene, CDR1 is SGHRS and CDR2 is YFSETQ. V shed 4 bases and J shed 7 bases, with 11 bases lying between them. The CDR3 DNA is TGCGCCAGCAGCCTAGCCTTTGATGAAGCTTTCTTT. This encodes CASSLAFDEAFF. Based on the CDR3 plus reference TRBV5-1 and TRBJ1-1, the full variable domain is KAGVTQTPRYLIKTRGQQVTLSCSPISGHRSVSWYQQTPGQGLQFLFEYFSETQRNKGNFPGRFSGRQFSNSRSEMNVSTLELGDSALYLCASSLAFDEAFFGQGTRLTVV.

As regards this clone: Other DNA sequences from this sample encode an identical CDR3 as well. This chain uses TRBV20-1 with TRBJ2-7; D is possibly TRBD2 (6 bases). CDR1 is DFQATT and CDR2 is SNEGSKA in the germline V gene (reference sequence). CDR3 length: 11 residues. Trimming removed 3 bases from V and 11 bases from J, with 14 bases in between. The CDR3 nucleotides are TGCAGTGCTAGGCCGGGACTGATGGAGTACTTC. Its protein product is CSARPGLMEYF.

A few counts support this clone. The V gene is TRBV19, the J gene TRBJ1-1; D may be TRBD1 (5 bases). V was clipped by 3 bases and J by 8 bases, with 10 bases between them. Germline V gene data show CDR1 as LNHDA and CDR2 as SQIVND (reference sequence). The CDR3 extends over 12 amino acids. As DNA, the CDR3 is TGTGCCAGTAGTATTAGGGGCGGGGAAGCTTTCTTT. It encodes CASSIRGGEAFF. Full variable domain (outside the CDR3, taken from reference TRBV19 and TRBJ1-1): DGGITQSPKYLFRKEGQNVTLSCEQNLNHDAMYWYRQDPGQGLRLIYYSQIVNDFQKGDIAEGYSVSREKKESFPLTVTSAQKNPTAFYLCASSIRGGEAFFGQGTRLTVV.

This clone came up a few times. This rearrangement joins TRBV19 to TRBJ1-6; possibly TRBD1 for D (5 bases). The CDR3 is made up of 14 amino acids. V lost 4 bases, J lost 8 bases, and 12 bases lay in between. The germline V gene encodes CDR1 LNHDA and CDR2 SQIVND (reference sequence). The CDR3 nucleotides read TGTGCCAGTAGTACCAGGGCTGAGGATTCACCCCTCCACTTT. The encoded protein is CASSTRAEDSPLHF.

The chain carries TRBV27 and TRBJ2-2, with 8 bases that match TRBD1. J was trimmed by 4 bases and V by 10 bases; bases with no gene match: 8. CDR3 length: 14 residues. Germline lookup yields CDR1 MNHEY and CDR2 SMNVEV (reference sequence). The CDR3 nucleotides are TGTGCCAACCTTCGACAGGGGACCACCGGGGAGCTGTTTTTT. Translation gives CANLRQGTTGELFF.

The rearrangement joins TRBV7-9 to TRBJ1-1; D unresolved. V was pared by 5 bases and J by 1 base, with 5 bases between. CDR3 length: 12 amino acids. The germline CDR1 and CDR2 sequences are SEHNR and FQNEAQ (reference sequence). The CDR3 sequence is CASSHQNTEAFF. The DNA for the CDR3 is TGTGCCAGCAGCCATCAGAACACTGAAGCTTTCTTT.

The V call is TRBV5-4, the J call TRBJ1-1; D is undetermined. CDR3 length: 14 residues. Germline V gives CDR1 SGHNT, CDR2 YYREEE (reference sequence). The ends were cut back, 2 bases at V and 0 bases at J, with 8 bases in the middle. CDR3 in DNA: TGTGCCAGCAGCTTAAGAATGGTGAACACTGAAGCTTTCTTT. It codes for CASSLRMVNTEAFF. The complete variable domain, with remaining parts taken from reference TRBV5-4 and TRBJ1-1, reads ETGVTQSPTHLIKTRGQQVTLRCSSQSGHNTVSWYQQALGQGPQFIFQYYREEENGRGNFPPRFSGLQFPNYSSELNVNALELDDSALYLCASSLRMVNTEAFFGQGTRLTVV.

V gene TRBV5-1 combines with J gene TRBJ1-2, with 8 bases aligning to TRBD1. The germline CDR1 and CDR2 sequences are SGHRS and YFSETQ. There are 14 residues in the CDR3. V was pared by 2 bases and J by 6 bases, with 6 bases of the junction left unmatched. The CDR3 reads CASSFRTGKDGYTF. In nucleotides, the CDR3 is TGCGCCAGCAGCTTTAGGACAGGGAAAGATGGCTACACCTTC.

The V and J genes are TRBV6-5 and TRBJ2-2; D remains unclear. This CDR3 spans 12 amino acids. Trimming took 4 bases from V and 5 from J, leaving 5 bases between them. Germline V gene sequence: CDR1 MNHEY, CDR2 SVGAGI. CDR3 residues: CASSSPTGELFF. CDR3 bases: TGTGCCAGCAGTTCTCCTACCGGGGAGCTGTTTTTT.

This clone was observed a few times. The rearrangement joins TRBV25-1 to TRBJ2-3, with TRBD2 matching 11 bases. The junction had 13 bases not matched to a gene; V was cut back by 3 bases and J by 5 bases. This CDR3 has 18 amino acids. Germline values: CDR1 MGHDK, CDR2 SYGVNS. The CDR3 loop reads CASSDALAGDITKDTQYF. The CDR3 DNA sequence: TGTGCCAGCAGTGACGCACTAGCGGGGGACATAACGAAAGATACGCAGTATTTT. Variable domain in full (rest from reference TRBV25-1 and TRBJ2-3): EADIYQTPRYLVIGTGKKITLECSQTMGHDKMYWYQQDPGMELHLIHYSYGVNSTEKGDLSSESTVSRIRTEHFPLTLESARPSHTSQYLCASSDALAGDITKDTQYFGPGTRLTVL.

This CDR3 reads CASSPGTGLNEQFF. The CDR3 DNA reads as TGTGCCAGCAGCCCCGGGACAGGGCTCAATGAGCAGTTCTTC. This chain joins TRBV7-8 and TRBJ2-1; TRBD1 matches 9 bases. With V trimmed by 5 bases and J by 6 bases, 5 bases remained unmatched. The CDR3 is 14 residues long. CDR1 is SGHVS, CDR2 FQNEAQ, per germline.

The chain combines TRBV27 with TRBJ1-6, with D maybe TRBD1 (5 bases). Trimming cost V 3 bases and J 7 bases, with 10 bases left between them. This CDR3 has 14 residues. CDR1 is MNHEY, CDR2 SMNVEV, per germline (reference sequence). The CDR3 DNA reads TGTGCCAGCAGTTTCAAGGGGTCCAATTCACCCCTCCACTTT. Encoded protein: CASSFKGSNSPLHF.

V and J are TRBV7-2 and TRBJ2-5; D is ambiguous. The CDR3 extends over 16 amino acids. V lost 1 base, J lost 9 bases, and 21 bases lay in between. Looked up from germline, CDR1 is SGHTA and CDR2 is FQGNSA. DNA of the CDR3: TGTGCCAGCAGCTTAGGGGTCGGGCGGCTACTCGAGGCCCAGTACTTC. Its translation is CASSLGVGRLLEAQYF.

CDR3 in DNA: TGCGCCAGCAGCTTTTCAGGGGGCTCGGGTTATGTCAATGAGCAGTTCTTC. It codes for CASSFSGGSGYVNEQFF. The chain couples TRBV5-1 to TRBJ2-1; TRBD1 aligns across 8 bases. Unmatched junction bases numbered 13, after V lost 2 bases and J lost 6 bases. The CDR3 runs 17 residues. Germline V gene lookup returns CDR1 SGHRS and CDR2 YFSETQ.